This T cell receptor (beta chain) was profiled in a study of blood T cell repertoires in COVID-19 (dated by TCRdb to 2019 to 2021). In the study overall: Samples covering the acute and convalescent phases of COVID-19 were provided by collaborators in the United States, Italy and Spain. The prospective study material was composed of cDNA or gDNA derived from T cells, B-cell-depleted T cells, or PBMCs. Deeply sampled blood TCRbeta repertoires from subjects exposed to, actively infected with, or recovered from COVID-19 were included in the dataset. A freely available public database, intended as a resource for researchers studying the immune response to SARS-CoV-2, is where the repertoires were released. Samples came from the ongoing ImmuneRACE study (first 160 participants) plus 1,254 subjects from 6 global collaborators. The sample metadata nearly always contained a de-identified subject ID, COVID-19 status, age in years and sex. Where available, HLA class I and class II types were taken from metadata supplied by the sample provider and were not determined by assay-based typing.

TCRbeta CDR3 regions were amplified from genomic DNA using the immunoSEQ Assay, a bias-controlled multiplex PCR. In the original analysis: The number of nucleated cells in each sample was estimated by amplification of reference gene primers within the assay. To quantify the absolute abundance of each unique TCRbeta CDR3 rearrangement, sequence reads were collapsed and filtered. For each sample, productive Simpson clonality was calculated as the square root of Simpson's diversity index over productive rearrangements. TCRdb obtained this table from immuneACCESS and retained in-frame rearrangements with V and J assigned. These tables miss some clones; where compared with another copy, unresolved V genes account for less than half of the shortfall, and the remainder is unexplained. V, J and clone size derive from that table, while D and trimming were established from the DNA sequence. Present in this sample are about 300,000 clones, approximately 89% of which were seen just once. The ten largest account for over 6% of the sample.

General study outcomes and caveats: The quantity of clinical and demographic metadata differed by source and by participant and was supplied without curation.

With respect to this clone: Its target antigen remains unknown. No clone much larger than this one lies a single base away; base qualities are absent.

CDR1 ENHRY and CDR2 SYGVKD are derived from the germline V gene. The CDR3 covers 16 residues, taking in both the cysteine and the phenylalanine. The kept DNA is CDR3 alone, 48 bases in frame from the first base. V loses 4 bases of germline sequence and J loses 0 bases, and the interval between the two ends is 12 bases. A second Seattle source provided samples from volunteer blood donors who had recovered from COVID-19. Each collaborating institution followed its own protocols to collect whole blood in K2EDTA tubes. For TCRbeta analysis, collaborator samples were shipped as frozen whole blood, as isolated PBMCs, or as DNA extracted from either sample type.

The clonotype was recovered from a woman in her twenties or thirties who had recovered from COVID-19. Sequenced sample: peripheral blood. The rearranged segments are TRBV10-3 and TRBJ2-2, and the D gene may be TRBD1, 6 bases matching. The sequenced DNA is TGTGCCATCAGTGGGGATGGGGGCCCGAACACCGGGGAGCTGTTTTTT. Its protein is CAISGDGGPNTGELFF.